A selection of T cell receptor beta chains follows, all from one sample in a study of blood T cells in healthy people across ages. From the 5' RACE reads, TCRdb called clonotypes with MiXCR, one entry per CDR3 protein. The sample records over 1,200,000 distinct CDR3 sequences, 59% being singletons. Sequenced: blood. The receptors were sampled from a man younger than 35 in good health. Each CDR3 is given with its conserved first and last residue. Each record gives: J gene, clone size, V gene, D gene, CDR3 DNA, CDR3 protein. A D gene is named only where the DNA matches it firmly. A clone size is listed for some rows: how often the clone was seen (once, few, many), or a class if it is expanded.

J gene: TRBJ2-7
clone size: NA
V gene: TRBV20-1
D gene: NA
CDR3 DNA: TGCAGTGCACGTGCAGGGGAGAGCTACGAGCAGTACTTC
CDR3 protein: CSARAGESYEQYF

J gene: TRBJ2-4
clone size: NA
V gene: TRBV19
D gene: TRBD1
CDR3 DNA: TGTGCCAGTGACACTACCAGACAGGGGAAAAACATTCAGTACTTC
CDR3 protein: CASDTTRQGKNIQYF

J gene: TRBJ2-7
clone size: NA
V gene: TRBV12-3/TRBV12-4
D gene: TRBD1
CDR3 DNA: TGTGCCAGCAGCCCCCCCCGGGACAGGGGCGACGAGCAGTACTTC
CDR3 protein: CASSPPRDRGDEQYF

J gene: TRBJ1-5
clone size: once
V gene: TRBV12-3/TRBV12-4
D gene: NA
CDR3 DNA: TGTGCCAGCATCCCTAAAAAGGTGGGGGACGGTCAGCCCCAGCATTTT
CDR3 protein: CASIPKKVGDGQPQHF

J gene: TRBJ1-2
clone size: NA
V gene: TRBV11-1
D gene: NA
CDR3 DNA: TGTGCCAGCAGCTTAGCCGGACAGTCGTCCCCGTATGGCTACACCTTC
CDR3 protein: CASSLAGQSSPYGYTF

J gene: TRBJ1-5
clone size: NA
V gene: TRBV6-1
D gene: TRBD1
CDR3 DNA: TGTGCCAGCAGTGAAACGTCAGGGGGCTATCAGCCCCAGCATTTT
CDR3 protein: CASSETSGGYQPQHF

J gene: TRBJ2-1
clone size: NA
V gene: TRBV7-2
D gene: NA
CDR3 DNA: TGTGCCAGCAGCTTACCGATAGGGACCTACAATGAGCAGTTCTTC
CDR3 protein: CASSLPIGTYNEQFF

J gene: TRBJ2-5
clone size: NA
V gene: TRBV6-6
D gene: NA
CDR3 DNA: TGTGCCAGCAGCCACCCACTTTCGGTTGAGCAGTACTTC
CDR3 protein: CASSHPLSVEQYF

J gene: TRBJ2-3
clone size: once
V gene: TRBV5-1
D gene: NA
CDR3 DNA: TGCGCCGTCGGGGGCCCCGGAGATACGCAGTATTTT
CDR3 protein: CAVGGPGDTQYF

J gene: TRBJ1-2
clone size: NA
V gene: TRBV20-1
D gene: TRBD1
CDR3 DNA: TGCAGTGCTAAGACGGACAGGGGGCAATATGGCTACACCTTC
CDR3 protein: CSAKTDRGQYGYTF

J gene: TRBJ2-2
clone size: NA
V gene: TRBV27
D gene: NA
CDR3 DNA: TGTGCCAGCAGTTTACTGCGGAGCGAGGCCGGGGAGCTGTTTTTT
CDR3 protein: CASSLLRSEAGELFF

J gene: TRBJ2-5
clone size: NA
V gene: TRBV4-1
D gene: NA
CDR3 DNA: TGCGCCAGCAGCCTGGGGCCTCAAGAGACCCTGTACTTC
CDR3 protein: CASSLGPQETLYF

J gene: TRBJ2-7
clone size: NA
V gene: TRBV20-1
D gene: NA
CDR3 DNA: TGCAGTGCTAGACTAGGGGGGAACTCCTACGAGCAGTACTTC
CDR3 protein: CSARLGGNSYEQYF

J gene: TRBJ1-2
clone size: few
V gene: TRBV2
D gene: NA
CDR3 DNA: TGTGCCAGCAGGGGGGATAACTATGGCTACACCTTC
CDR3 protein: CASRGDNYGYTF

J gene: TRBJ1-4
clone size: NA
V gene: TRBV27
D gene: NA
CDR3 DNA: TGTGCCAGCCGAACTACCGGGGAAAAACTGTTTTTT
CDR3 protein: CASRTTGEKLFF

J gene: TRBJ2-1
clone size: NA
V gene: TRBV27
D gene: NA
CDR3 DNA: TGTGCCAGCAGCCGGTTCGAGGGGGTATATGAGCAGTTCTTC
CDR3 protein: CASSRFEGVYEQFF

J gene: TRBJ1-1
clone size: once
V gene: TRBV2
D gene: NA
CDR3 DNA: TGTGCCTGGGGGGGCACTGAAGCTTTCTTT
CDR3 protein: CAWGGTEAFF

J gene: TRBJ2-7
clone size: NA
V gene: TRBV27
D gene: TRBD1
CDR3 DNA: TGTGCCAGCAGTTTATCCGGGACAGGGGTCTCCTACGAGCAGTACTTC
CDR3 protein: CASSLSGTGVSYEQYF

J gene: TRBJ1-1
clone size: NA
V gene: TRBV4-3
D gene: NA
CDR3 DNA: TGCGCCAGCAGCCAAGACCAGACAGAGAACACTGAAGCTTTCTTT
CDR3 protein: CASSQDQTENTEAFF

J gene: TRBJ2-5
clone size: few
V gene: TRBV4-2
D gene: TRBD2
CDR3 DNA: TGTGCCAGCAGCCAAGAGACTAGCGGGGGAGAGACCCAGTACTTC
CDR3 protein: CASSQETSGGETQYF

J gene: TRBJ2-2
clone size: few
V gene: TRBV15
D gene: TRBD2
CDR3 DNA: TGTGCCACCAGCAGAGAGATCGTGGGAGGGCTGAACACCGGGGAGCTGTTTTTT
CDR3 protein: CATSREIVGGLNTGELFF

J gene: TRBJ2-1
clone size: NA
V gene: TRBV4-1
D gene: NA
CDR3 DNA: TGCGCCAGCAGCCAAAGCCCAGTTCGGACTCTACACAATGAGCAGTTCTTC
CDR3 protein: CASSQSPVRTLHNEQFF

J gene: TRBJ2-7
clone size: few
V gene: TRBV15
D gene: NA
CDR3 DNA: TGTGCCACCAGCAGCTCAGGGACGGGTGATTACGAGCAGTACTTC
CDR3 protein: CATSSSGTGDYEQYF

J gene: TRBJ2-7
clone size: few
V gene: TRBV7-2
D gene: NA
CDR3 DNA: TGTGCCAGCAGCTTAGGGGCAGGAACGTTAAAATTCTACGAGCAGTACTTC
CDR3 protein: CASSLGAGTLKFYEQYF

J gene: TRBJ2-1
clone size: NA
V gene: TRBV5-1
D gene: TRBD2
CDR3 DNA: TGCGCCAGCAGCTCGGAGCGGGGGAGATACAATGAGCAGTTCTTC
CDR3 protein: CASSSERGRYNEQFF

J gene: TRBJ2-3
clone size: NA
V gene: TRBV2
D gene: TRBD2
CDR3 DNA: TGTGCCAGCAGTAGGACTAGCGGGCTGGACACAGATACGCAGTATTTT
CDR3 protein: CASSRTSGLDTDTQYF

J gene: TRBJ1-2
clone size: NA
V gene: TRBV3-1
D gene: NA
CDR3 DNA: TGTGCCAGCAGCCAAGATGCGACAGCAAACTATGGCTACACCTTC
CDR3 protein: CASSQDATANYGYTF

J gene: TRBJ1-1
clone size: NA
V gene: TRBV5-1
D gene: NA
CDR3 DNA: TGCGCCAGCAGTTTCCAGCTGAACACTGAAGCTTTCTTT
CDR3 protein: CASSFQLNTEAFF

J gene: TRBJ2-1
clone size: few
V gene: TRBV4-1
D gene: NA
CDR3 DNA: TGCGCCAGCAGCCAAACCGGGGACCAGTTCTTC
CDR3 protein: CASSQTGDQFF

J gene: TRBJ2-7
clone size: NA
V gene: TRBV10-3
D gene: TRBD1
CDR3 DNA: TGTGCCATCAGATCGCACTTGGACAGGACCTCGAGCTCCTACGAGCAGTACTTC
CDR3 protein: CAIRSHLDRTSSSYEQYF

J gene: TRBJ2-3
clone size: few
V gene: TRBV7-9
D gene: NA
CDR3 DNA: TGTGCCAGCTCACCATTGGACACAGATACGCAGTATTTT
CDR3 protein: CASSPLDTDTQYF

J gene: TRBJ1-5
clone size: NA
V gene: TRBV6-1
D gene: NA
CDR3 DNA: TGTGCCAGCATGTTGGGACCCTTTAGCAATCAGCCCCAGCATTTT
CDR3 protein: CASMLGPFSNQPQHF

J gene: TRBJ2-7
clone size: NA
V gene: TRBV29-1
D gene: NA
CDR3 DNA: TGCAGCGCGACCCAGGGCCCCTACGAGCAGTACTTC
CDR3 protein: CSATQGPYEQYF

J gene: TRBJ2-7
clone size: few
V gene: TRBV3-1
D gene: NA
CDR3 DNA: TGTGCCAGCAGCCAACCCGCCGGGGCGGGATGGGAGCAGTACTTC
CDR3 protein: CASSQPAGAGWEQYF

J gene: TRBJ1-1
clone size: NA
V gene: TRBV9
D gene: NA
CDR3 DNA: TGTGCCAGCAGCCCCCTTACGGGAGCTTTCTTT
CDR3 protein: CASSPLTGAFF

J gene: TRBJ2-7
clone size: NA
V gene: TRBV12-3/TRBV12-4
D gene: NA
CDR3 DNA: TGTGCCAGCAGGAGCGAAGGGGCCTACGAGCAGTACTTC
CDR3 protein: CASRSEGAYEQYF

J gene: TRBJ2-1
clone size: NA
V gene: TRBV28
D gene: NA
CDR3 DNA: TGTGCCAGCACAAAGCGGCAACTTTTTGAGCAGTTCTTC
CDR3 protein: CASTKRQLFEQFF

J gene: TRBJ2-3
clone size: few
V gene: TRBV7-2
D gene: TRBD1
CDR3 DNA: TGTGCCAGCAGCTTAGATGGGGGACAGGGCGCCACAGATACGCAGTATTTT
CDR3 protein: CASSLDGGQGATDTQYF